Shown below are 17 T cell receptor beta chains from a single sample sequenced in a study of OX40 agonist ivuxolimab in advanced cancers. Clones were sequenced by immunoSEQ multiplex PCR, and TCRdb holds only the in-frame ones, with some missing. The sample has about 70,000 clones; around 86% are singletons. The material was CD4+ or CD8+ T cells sorted from blood, obtained in a trial of the OX40 agonist ivuxolimab. The receptors were sampled from an adult with an advanced solid tumor such as melanoma, head and neck, liver or kidney cancer.

V and J are TRBV2 and TRBJ2-5; D is unresolved. Trimming stripped 6 bases from V and 3 bases from J, with 8 bases between. The CDR3 has 12 amino acids. Germline-derived CDR1 and CDR2 are SNHLY and FYNNEI. This chain's CDR3 is CASRGREETQYF. The CDR3 DNA sequence: TGTGCCAGCAGGGGAAGGGAAGAGACCCAGTACTTC.

The gene calls are TRBV6-4 and TRBJ2-4; D remains ambiguous. Germline V gene sequence: CDR1 MRHNA, CDR2 SNTAGT. The CDR3 has 13 residues. V dropped 6 bases and J dropped 9 bases, with 15 bases sitting between them. CDR3 region: CASSPGVWGIQYF. The DNA of the CDR3 is TGTGCCAGCAGCCCAGGAGTATGGGGCATTCAGTACTTC.

V and J are TRBV2 and TRBJ1-3; maybe TRBD1 (5 bases). There are 11 residues in the CDR3. With 8 bases removed from V and 5 bases from J, the gap between germline ends came to 7 bases. Germline CDR1 reads SNHLY; CDR2 reads FYNNEI. CDR3 region: CASAGRNTIYF. Here the CDR3 DNA reads TGTGCCAGCGCAGGGAGAAACACCATATATTTT.

The CDR3 DNA follows: TGTGCCAGCAGTTCATCCAGGGTCAATCAGCCCCAGCATTTT. It codes for CASSSSRVNQPQHF. The V and J genes are TRBV2 and TRBJ1-5; perhaps TRBD1 as D (5 bases). V lost 5 bases to trimming and J lost 3 bases, with 11 bases between them. Germline V gene lookup returns CDR1 SNHLY and CDR2 FYNNEI. This CDR3 is built from 14 residues.

The genes are TRBV11-2 and TRBJ2-7; D gene ambiguous. The CDR3 length is 14 residues. Germline CDR1 SGHAT, CDR2 FQNNGV. V lost 1 base and J lost 0, with 7 bases in between. This chain's CDR3 is CASSLVGSSYEQYF. The CDR3 DNA follows: TGTGCCAGCAGCTTAGTGGGCAGCTCCTACGAGCAGTACTTC.

This clone was detected once. V usage is TRBV19 and J usage is TRBJ2-1; D gene uncertain. The CDR3 has 15 residues. The V end was cut by 5 bases, the J end by 4 bases, with 15 bases between. Germline CDR1 LNHDA, CDR2 SQIVND (reference sequence). CDR3 amino acids: CASSPPYLSYNEQFF. In DNA, the CDR3 is TGTGCCAGTAGTCCTCCCTACCTCTCATACAATGAGCAGTTCTTC.

This clone has a handful of counts. The chain carries TRBV19 and TRBJ2-2; TRBD2 aligns across 11 bases. The CDR3 has 18 amino acids. Germline assignment: CDR1 LNHDA and CDR2 SQIVND (reference sequence). V shed 5 bases and J 4 bases; nucleotides not matched to a gene: 12. CDR3: CASSSILTSGRGTGELFF. The CDR3 coding sequence is TGTGCCAGTAGTTCCATTCTTACTAGCGGGAGAGGCACCGGGGAGCTGTTTTTT.

V gene TRBV18 combines with J gene TRBJ2-5; possibly TRBD1 for D (6 bases). Trimming cost V 3 bases and J 2 bases, with 10 bases left between them. The CDR3 loop spans 14 amino acids. Germline assignment: CDR1 KGHSH and CDR2 LQKENI. The CDR3 sequence is CASSPTGYQETQYF. The DNA for the CDR3 is TGTGCCAGCTCACCGACAGGTTATCAAGAGACCCAGTACTTC.

This clone has only one observation. The chain couples TRBV18 to TRBJ1-5; 9 nucleotides line up with TRBD1. Germline CDR1 and CDR2: KGHSH and LQKENI. Trimming removed 5 bases from V and 4 bases from J; junction bases left unmatched: 6. The CDR3 totals 15 residues. CDR3: CASSSTGGANQPQHF. In DNA form, the CDR3 reads TGTGCCAGCTCATCTACAGGGGGCGCAAATCAGCCCCAGCATTTT.

This chain connects TRBV4-1 to TRBJ1-1, with D hard to call. The CDR3 covers 13 residues. From germline, CDR1 is MGHRA and CDR2 YSYEKL. V shed 4 bases and J shed 8 bases, with 14 bases lying between them. The CDR3 reads CASSLFAVGEAFF. For the CDR3, the DNA is TGCGCCAGCAGCCTATTTGCGGTGGGGGAAGCTTTCTTT.

V and J are TRBV18 and TRBJ2-2; D may be TRBD1 (6 bases). The length of the CDR3 is 14 residues. Trimming left V 6 bases short and J 1 base short, with 9 bases between. Germline CDR1 and CDR2: KGHSH and LQKENI. The CDR3: CASSLGQNTGELFF. The CDR3 DNA reads as TGTGCCAGCTCCCTGGGACAGAACACCGGGGAGCTGTTTTTT.

The chain recombines TRBV9 with TRBJ1-2; unclear D gene. Per germline, CDR1 SGDLS and CDR2 YYNGEE. This CDR3 comprises 15 residues. Trimming pared 0 bases from V and 5 bases from J, leaving 14 bases between. The CDR3 nucleotides read TGTGCCAGCAGCGTAGAGGTGGACGCTGGGTATGGCTACACCTTC. It is translated as CASSVEVDAGYGYTF.

This clone was counted between two and nine times. The chain couples TRBV5-8 to TRBJ2-1; D may be TRBD1 (6 bases). This CDR3 comprises 16 residues. V was cut by 3 bases and J by 1 base, with 14 bases left in between. Germline V gene sequence: CDR1 SGHTS, CDR2 YDEGEE. In nucleotides, the CDR3 is TGTGCCAGCAGCTCCTTTTCGGGACAATCCTACAATGAGCAGTTCTTC. Translated: CASSSFSGQSYNEQFF.

V usage is TRBV5-6 and J usage is TRBJ1-2; D not resolved. V shed 5 bases and J shed 1 base, with 15 bases lying between them. Germline V gene data show CDR1 as SGHDT and CDR2 as YYEEEE. CDR3 length: 15 residues. The CDR3 coding sequence is TGTGCCAGCAGTTACGGCGCCCCGATTAACTATGGCTACACCTTC. Protein sequence: CASSYGAPINYGYTF.

V usage is TRBV23-1 and J usage is TRBJ2-4; 8 bases align to TRBD1. TRBV23-1 is known as an ORF, though its function is uncertain. The ends lost 6 bases at V and 8 bases at J; junction bases unmatched: 21. The CDR3 is made up of 18 amino acids. The CDR3 loop is CASSHTDRGPASGYIQYF. The CDR3 DNA reads TGCGCCAGCAGCCACACAGACAGGGGCCCCGCCAGCGGTTACATTCAGTACTTC.

The chain combines TRBV11-3 with TRBJ2-1, with 10 bases fitting TRBD2. V lost 1 base and J lost 4; bases outside the gene matches: 4. The CDR3 is 16 residues long. The V gene's germline CDR1 is SGHNT and CDR2 YENEEA. CDR3 in DNA: TGTGCCAGCAGCTTAGCATTAGCGGGGGGTTACAATGAGCAGTTCTTC. Translating gives CASSLALAGGYNEQFF.

This chain connects TRBV9 to TRBJ1-1; TRBD1 agrees at 7 bases. The CDR3 is 15 amino acids. Germline assignment: CDR1 SGDLS and CDR2 YYNGEE. The trim removed 4 bases at V and 3 bases at J, leaving 9 bases unmatched. As DNA, the CDR3 is TGTGCCAGCAGCAGAACAGGGGATATGGACACTGAAGCTTTCTTT. Encoded protein: CASSRTGDMDTEAFF.